One sample yielded the 4 T cell receptor beta chains listed below, sequenced in a study of T cells in Graves' hyperthyroidism and ophthalmopathy. Amplified regions were TCR beta CDR3 sequences from RNA transcripts. In the first-round RT-PCR of the TCR CDR3, the HTBI primer set was used. TCRdb re-called the multiplex PCR reads through MiXCR, storing one row per CDR3 protein. The data show nearly 600,000 distinct CDR3 sequences, with roughly 14% seen just once and roughly 6.2% held by the top ten. The sample was blood. The receptors were sampled from a woman aged 25 to 39 with Graves' hyperthyroidism that later progressed to Graves' ophthalmopathy.

This rearrangement joins TRBV6-5 to TRBJ2-1; 9 positions match TRBD1. With V trimmed by 4 bases and J by 9 bases, 10 bases remained unmatched. There are 15 residues in the CDR3. Germline CDR1 MNHEY, CDR2 SVGAGI. CDR3: CASSFMGQGLPEQFF. CDR3 coding DNA: TGTGCCAGCAGTTTCATGGGACAGGGTTTGCCTGAGCAGTTCTTC.

The sample holds many counts of this clonotype. V gene TRBV9 combines with J gene TRBJ1-2; weak D call: TRBD1 (5 bases). The CDR3 length is 14 residues. V gave up 0 bases and J gave up 6 bases, with 12 bases separating them. CDR1 and CDR2 (germline): SGDLS, YYNGEE. The CDR3 region is CASSVDGRADGYTF. The DNA for the CDR3 is TGTGCCAGCAGCGTAGACGGCAGGGCGGATGGCTACACCTTC.

This clonotype was seen ten or more times. The rearrangement uses TRBV24-1 and TRBJ1-1, with a weak D call TRBD1 (5 bases). The V end lost 4 bases, the J end lost 1 base, and 9 bases lay between the germline ends. The CDR3 totals 14 residues. In germline, CDR1 is KGHDR, CDR2 SFDVKD. Written as DNA, the CDR3 is TGTGCCACCAGTGAGGGCCAGGGGAACACTGAAGCTTTCTTT. The encoded protein is CATSEGQGNTEAFF.

In its sample, this clonotype was seen many times. V usage is TRBV3-1 and J usage is TRBJ1-5; D is uncertain. Germline V CDR1 and CDR2: LGHDT, YNNKEL (reference sequence). The germline V and J ends were trimmed by 0 bases and 4 bases, with 10 bases remaining between them. This CDR3 has 15 residues. The CDR3 DNA is TGTGCCAGCAGCCAAGATGTTACAGTTAATCAGCCCCAGCATTTT. This encodes CASSQDVTVNQPQHF.